This T cell receptor (beta chain) originates from a study of shared clonotypes between healthy human individuals. Study-wide findings and caveats: Generation probabilities of non-shared clonotypes were lower (relative to those shared by all four donors).

For this clone: Its antigen is currently unknown.

V was cut by 4 bases and J by 9 bases, with 10 bases left in between. Germline assignment: CDR1 SNHLY and CDR2 FYNNEI. This CDR3 has 11 amino acids. Memory CD4+ cells were the fraction left after CD45RA+ naive selection. TCRdb's copy holds only in-frame clones and misses some; the assay was immunoSEQ multiplex PCR. The sample records roughly 1,600,000 clones, 98% being singletons. The receptor comes from a man aged 30 to 45 in good health. Sequencing was performed on naive CD4+ T cells sorted from blood. Subset: CD45RA+ positively selected. This chain connects TRBV2 to TRBJ2-7; no reliable D call. CDR3 DNA sequence: TGTGCCAGCAGTGGGTTCACGTTGCAGTACTTC. Amino acids: CASSGFTLQYF.